A single sample gave rise to the 17 T cell receptor beta chains below, sequenced in a study of graft-versus-host responses after intestinal transplantation. These receptors lack a known antigen. Using immunoSEQ multiplex PCR, the repertoire was profiled, and TCRdb retains in-frame clones only, with some absent. The sample lists over 80,000 clones, roughly nine tenths seen once, with about 0.18% in the top ten. The sequencing used unstimulated CD4+ T cells sorted from spleen or lymph node cells, collected before transplant. These TCRs come from a human donor who was the organ donor for an intestinal transplant.

The chain is built from TRBV9 and TRBJ2-3; 8 bases fit TRBD2. V lost 4 bases to trimming and J lost 8 bases; unmatched junction nucleotides: 30. The germline V gene has CDR1 SGDLS and CDR2 YYNGEE. This CDR3 contains 21 residues. CDR3 DNA: TGTGCCAGCAGCCTTGTGTCCGCGGGGGGCCCCGGTGGGGGGCGGTTCGCTACGCAGTATTTT. Its translation is CASSLVSAGGPGGGRFATQYF.

The CDR3 is CASSFSLSGGGANTGELFF. The CDR3 DNA reads TGTGCCAGCAGCTTTTCTTTGTCGGGCGGGGGAGCGAACACCGGGGAGCTGTTTTTT. The chain combines TRBV13 with TRBJ2-2; TRBD2 matches 7 bases. V shed 3 bases and J 0 bases; nucleotides not matched to a gene: 13. The CDR3 is 19 residues long. Germline V gene lookup returns CDR1 PRHDT and CDR2 FYEKMQ (reference sequence).

V is TRBV7-9 and J is TRBJ1-5, with TRBD1 matching over 9 bases. Losses at the gene ends were 0 bases for V and 7 bases for J; bases not matched to a gene: 4. Germline V CDR1 and CDR2: SEHNR, FQNEAQ (reference sequence). The CDR3 is 15 residues long. The CDR3 loop reads CASSLAGQGSQPQHF. The CDR3 DNA reads TGTGCCAGCAGCTTAGCTGGACAGGGGTCGCAGCCCCAGCATTTT.

The chain combines TRBV10-1 with TRBJ1-3; no definite D call. Per the germline V gene, CDR1 is WNHNN and CDR2 is SYGVQD (reference sequence). V dropped 2 bases and J dropped 4 bases, with 12 bases sitting between them. The CDR3 loop spans 15 amino acids. CDR3 in amino acids: CASSEPPGGGNTIYF. In nucleotides, the CDR3 is TGCGCCAGCAGTGAGCCTCCAGGTGGGGGAAACACCATATATTTT.

The chain links TRBV1 to TRBJ2-2; the table names TRBD2, a call not compared with the DNA. TRBV1 is marked as a pseudogene. The CDR3 is made up of 17 amino acids. The DNA for the CDR3 is TGCACCAGCAGCCACCCTGACCCGGGGGAGCTCACCGGGGAGCTGTTTTTT. The encoded protein is CTSSHPDPGELTGELFF.

CDR3 region: CASSLNPRREQYF. CDR3 nucleotides: TGTGCCAGCAGCTTAAACCCCCGGCGGGAGCAGTACTTC. The rearrangement joins TRBV7-3 to TRBJ2-7; D is ambiguous. Trimming took 1 base from V and 7 from J, leaving 11 bases between them. Per the germline V gene, CDR1 is SGHTA and CDR2 is FQGTGA. The CDR3 has 13 amino acids. Full variable domain (rest looked up from reference TRBV7-3 and TRBJ2-7): GAGVSQTPSNKVTEKGKYVELRCDPISGHTALYWYRQSLGQGPEFLIYFQGTGAADDSGLPNDRFFAVRPEGSVSTLKIQRTERGDSAVYLCASSLNPRREQYFGPGTRLTVT.

In this sample, this clone turned up a few times. The CDR3 DNA reads TGTGCCATCTCCAACTCCCCAGCAGGGCCGCCCCAGCATTTT. Protein sequence: CAISNSPAGPPQHF. The chain combines TRBV10-3 with TRBJ1-5; D is perhaps TRBD1 (5 bases). The length of the CDR3 is 14 residues. V gave up 8 bases and J gave up 9 bases, with 20 bases separating them. Germline V gives CDR1 ENHRY, CDR2 SYGVKD.

The J gene is TRBJ2-3, the V gene TRBV5-1, with 13 positions matching TRBD2. J gave up 2 bases and V 5 bases, and 5 bases lay outside the gene matches. Germline V gives CDR1 SGHRS, CDR2 YFSETQ. This CDR3 is 16 amino acids long. Here the CDR3 DNA reads TGCGCCAGCAGGCCCGGGACTAGCGGGATCACAGATACGCAGTATTTT. Its protein product is CASRPGTSGITDTQYF.

There are a few counts of this clone. V is TRBV6-6 and J is TRBJ1-3; 10 positions agree with TRBD1. Trimming at V came to 8 bases and at J to 1 base, leaving 8 bases not matched to a gene. This CDR3 has 16 residues. Germline CDR1 MNHNY, CDR2 SVGAGI (reference sequence). The CDR3 nucleotides read TGTGCCAGCGCCTTCGACAGGGGGCAATCTGGAAACACCATATATTTT. This gives the protein CASAFDRGQSGNTIYF.

This clone has more than one count but fewer than ten. In DNA form, the CDR3 reads TGTGCCTGTCCTAGGGACACATCTAACTATGGCTACACCTTC. Its translation: CACPRDTSNYGYTF. This rearrangement joins TRBV4-2 to TRBJ1-2; tentatively, D is TRBD1 (6 bases). Between the trimmed V and J ends, which lost 11 bases and 0 bases, there was a span of 16 bases. Germline loops: CDR1 LGHNA, CDR2 YNFKEQ. This CDR3 comprises 14 residues.

V is TRBV11-2 and J is TRBJ2-5, with 15 bases matching TRBD2. Germline V gene lookup returns CDR1 SGHAT and CDR2 FQNNGV. V gave up 6 bases and J gave up 5 bases; unmatched junction bases: 4. This CDR3 is 15 amino acids long. DNA of the CDR3: TGTGCCAGCAGTTCTGGACTAGCGGGGGGGGAGACCCAGTACTTC. It is translated as CASSSGLAGGETQYF.

The chain links TRBV5-1 to TRBJ2-2; no firm D call. The CDR3 totals 15 residues. Trimming stripped 0 bases from V and 2 bases from J, with 8 bases between. CDR1 and CDR2 from the germline V gene are SGHRS and YFSETQ. The CDR3 DNA reads TGCGCCAGCAGCTTGGCAGGAACCAACACCGGGGAGCTGTTTTTT. This translates into CASSLAGTNTGELFF.

This chain uses TRBV7-9 with TRBJ1-2, with TRBD1 matching over 8 bases. CDR1 SEHNR and CDR2 FQNEAQ come from the germline V gene (reference sequence). V dropped 5 bases and J dropped 3; count of bases not matched to a gene: 2. The CDR3 is 13 residues long. CDR3 loop: CASSRTGYYGYTF. CDR3 sequence (DNA): TGTGCCAGCAGCCGGACAGGGTACTATGGCTACACCTTC.

The CDR3 DNA follows: TGTGCCAGCAGCTTAAAAGGGGGCGCCGCGAACACCGGGGAGCTGTTTTTT. Protein product: CASSLKGGAANTGELFF. The chain combines TRBV11-3 with TRBJ2-2; TRBD1 aligns across 7 bases. Per the germline V gene, CDR1 is SGHNT and CDR2 is YENEEA. The length of the CDR3 is 17 residues. Trimming cost V 2 bases and J 0 bases; bases outside gene matches: 6.

This clone was seen just once. One end of the junction fails to match germline, which may point to a read error. The rearrangement joins TRBV2 to TRBJ1-3; TRBD1 matches at 7 bases. Germline CDR1 is SNHLY and CDR2 is FYNNEI. The CDR3 length is 12 residues. CDR3 coding DNA: TGTGCCAGCAGTGGACAGGGAACCACCATATATTTT. It codes for CASSGQGTTIYF.

This sequence joins TRBV4-1 and TRBJ2-6; 9 positions match TRBD2. Germline CDR1 MGHRA, CDR2 YSYEKL. Losses at the gene ends were 1 base for V and 1 base for J; bases not matched to a gene: 2. This CDR3 is built from 17 residues. In DNA form, the CDR3 reads TGCGCCAGCAGCCAAGGCAGCGGGGGGTCTGGGGCCAACGTCCTGACTTTC. It is translated as CASSQGSGGSGANVLTF.

This rearrangement joins TRBV6-6 to TRBJ1-6; TRBD1 is a possible D gene (6 bases). V shed 8 bases and J shed 6 bases, with 14 bases lying between them. The CDR3 runs 14 residues. Germline V gene sequence: CDR1 MNHNY, CDR2 SVGAGI (reference sequence). Written as DNA, the CDR3 is TGTGCCAGCGCCCAGGGGCACCCTAATTCACCCCTCCACTTT. Its translation is CASAQGHPNSPLHF.